This T cell receptor beta chain is drawn from a study of T-cell memory formation after mild COVID-19. Whole-study results and caveats: Cross-reactive memory appears to have joined, as suggested by some responding clones showing up in pre-infection memory. Day 37-peaking second-wave clones had unconfirmed SARS-CoV-2 specificity.

Turning to this clonotype: Its specificity is not known.

Using its own MiXCR run on the 5' RACE reads, TCRdb lists one record per CDR3 protein. Found here are about 400,000 distinct CDR3 sequences, about a quarter of them singletons; the top ten hold roughly 14%. The sequenced sample consisted of PBMCs or a T cell subset sorted from them (not recorded which). This TCR came from an adult woman who had mild COVID-19 (a few samples of this study predate the infection). Cell type and time point are not known.

This CDR3 reads CASTRGGASRPEQYF. CDR3 bases: TGTGCCAGCACCCGCGGAGGGGCGTCCCGCCCTGAGCAGTACTTC. This chain uses TRBV2 with TRBJ2-7, with D maybe TRBD2 (6 bases). The CDR3 contains 15 residues. Germline lookup yields CDR1 SNHLY and CDR2 FYNNEI. Trimming took off 7 bases at V and 7 bases at J, with 23 bases between the two ends.